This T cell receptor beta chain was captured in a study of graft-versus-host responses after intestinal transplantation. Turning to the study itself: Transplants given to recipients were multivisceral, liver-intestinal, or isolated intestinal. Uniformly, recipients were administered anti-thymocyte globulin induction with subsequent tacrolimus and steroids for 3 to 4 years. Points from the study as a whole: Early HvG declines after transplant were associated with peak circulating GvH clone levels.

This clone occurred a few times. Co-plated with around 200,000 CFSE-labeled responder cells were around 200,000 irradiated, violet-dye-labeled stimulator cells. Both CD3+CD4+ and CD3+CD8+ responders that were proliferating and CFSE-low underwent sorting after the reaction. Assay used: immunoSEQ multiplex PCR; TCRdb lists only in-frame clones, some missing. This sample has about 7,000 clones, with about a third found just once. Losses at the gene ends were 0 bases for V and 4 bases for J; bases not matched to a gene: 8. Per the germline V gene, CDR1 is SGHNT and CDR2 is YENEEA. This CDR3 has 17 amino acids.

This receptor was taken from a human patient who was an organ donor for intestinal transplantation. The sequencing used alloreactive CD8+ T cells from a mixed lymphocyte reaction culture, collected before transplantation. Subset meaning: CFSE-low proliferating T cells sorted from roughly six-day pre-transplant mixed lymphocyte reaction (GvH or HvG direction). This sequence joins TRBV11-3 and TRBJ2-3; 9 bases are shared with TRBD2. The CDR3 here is CASSLDVVAGDADTQYF. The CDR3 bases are TGTGCCAGCAGCTTAGATGTCGTAGCGGGGGATGCAGATACGCAGTATTTT.